The clone carrying this T cell receptor beta chain was counted between two and nine times. The antigen remains unidentified. The record originates from a study of T cell repertoires in cytomegalovirus infection. One entry per CDR3 protein results from TCRdb running MiXCR on the reads. The sample lists around 71,000 distinct CDR3 sequences; 35% to 45% were seen once. Per germline, CDR1 SGHKS and CDR2 YYEKEE (reference sequence). The CDR3 totals 16 residues. The ends lost 6 bases at V and 2 bases at J; junction bases unmatched: 10. The V and J genes are TRBV5-5 and TRBJ2-2; 7 bases match TRBD2. This TCR was recovered from a human donor in good health (CMV status not recorded). Some clones in this sample may be carry-over from other donors' samples. This specimen consisted of CD8+ T cells from cultured PBMCs, obtained from culture after CMV antigen stimulation. The CDR3 spells CASNLQRGPNTGELFF. The CDR3 DNA reads as TGTGCCAGCAATTTACAGCGGGGCCCTAACACCGGGGAGCTGTTTTTT.